Below are 9 T cell receptor beta chains sequenced from a single sample in a study of cytomegalovirus exposure and HLA in healthy donors. It was with 60 Vbeta and 13 Jbeta primers that the PCR ran. TCRdb's table, derived via immunoSEQ multiplex PCR, lists solely in-frame clones and lacks some. The table lists about 100,000 clones, under 80% of them singletons. The sequencing input was PBMCs. These receptors were obtained from a man aged 35-49 years in good health and CMV-seropositive.

The genes are TRBV7-2 and TRBJ1-5, with 7 bases that match TRBD1. V trimming: 5 bases; J trimming: 2 bases; junction bases outside the gene matches: 3. The germline V gene has CDR1 SGHTA and CDR2 FQGNSA. The CDR3 spans 14 residues. CDR3 DNA: TGTGCCAGCAGCCCAGGGACAGGCAATCAGCCCCAGCATTTT. Translation gives CASSPGTGNQPQHF. The whole variable domain, remainder taken from reference TRBV7-2 and TRBJ1-5, is GAGVSQSPSNKVTEKGKDVELRCDPISGHTALYWYRQSLGQGLEFLIYFQGNSAPDKSGLPSDRFSAERTGGSVSTLTIQRTQQEDSAVYLCASSPGTGNQPQHFGDGTRLSIL.

This clone was seen once. This chain uses TRBV18 with TRBJ2-5; TRBD2 agrees at 7 bases. CDR1 and CDR2 from the germline V gene are KGHSH and LQKENI. The CDR3 runs 17 residues. After removal of 3 bases from V and 5 bases from J, the junction contained 15 bases not matched to a gene. The CDR3 loop reads CASSPNPPKRGEETQYF. The DNA for the CDR3 is TGTGCCAGCTCACCGAATCCCCCTAAGCGGGGCGAGGAGACCCAGTACTTC.

This chain joins TRBV7-3 and TRBJ2-1; TRBD1 agrees at 9 bases. CDR3 length equals 15 residues. CDR1 and CDR2 from the germline V gene are SGHTA and FQGTGA. Trimming at V came to 5 bases and at J to 6 bases, leaving 8 bases not matched to a gene. The CDR3 reads CASSPGTGLINEQFF. DNA for the CDR3: TGTGCCAGCAGCCCCGGGACAGGGCTTATCAATGAGCAGTTCTTC.

V usage is TRBV2 and J usage is TRBJ2-1; 9 bases fit TRBD1. The CDR3 has 15 residues. J gave up 6 bases and V 1 base, and 4 bases lay outside the gene matches. Per germline, CDR1 SNHLY and CDR2 FYNNEI. The CDR3 region has the DNA TGTGCCAGCAGTGAAGTGAGACAGGGGGGCAATGAGCAGTTCTTC. Translating it yields CASSEVRQGGNEQFF.

This chain connects TRBV29-1 to TRBJ1-2; TRBD1 aligns across 9 bases. The CDR3 has 13 amino acids. V was pared by 5 bases and J by 4 bases, with 5 bases of the junction left unmatched. CDR1 SQVTM and CDR2 ANQGSEA come from the germline V gene. For the CDR3, the DNA is TGCAGCGTTTCCGACAGGGGGGGCTATGGCTACACCTTC. The encoded protein is CSVSDRGGYGYTF.

The chain combines TRBV5-1 with TRBJ2-5; no firm D call. Germline V lookup: CDR1 SGHRS, CDR2 YFSETQ. The V gene lost 3 bases and the J gene lost 0 bases, with 3 bases spanning the gap. This CDR3 comprises 12 residues. The CDR3 reads CASSSYQETQYF. The CDR3 DNA reads TGCGCCAGCAGCTCTTACCAAGAGACCCAGTACTTC.

As for this clone: Other DNA sequences in this specimen translate into the identical CDR3. The chain couples TRBV6-5 to TRBJ2-7; no firm D call. The germline CDR1 and CDR2 sequences are MNHEY and SVGAGI. This CDR3 is 15 amino acids long. Trimming stripped 0 bases from V and 2 bases from J, with 11 bases between. The DNA of the CDR3 is TGTGCCAGCAGTTACTCACCCCAGGTCACCTACGAGCAGTACTTC. Its protein is CASSYSPQVTYEQYF.

Only a few counts were recorded for this clone. V usage is TRBV10-2 and J usage is TRBJ2-5; D is perhaps TRBD2 (7 bases). Deletions cut 8 bases from V and 0 bases from J, with 13 bases between. This CDR3 is built from 14 residues. Germline V lookup: CDR1 WSHSY, CDR2 SAAADI. The CDR3 region is CASGGAPYQETQYF. The CDR3 DNA sequence: TGCGCCAGCGGGGGGGCCCCCTACCAAGAGACCCAGTACTTC.

The chain recombines TRBV6-1 with TRBJ2-5; 9 bases map to TRBD1. The J call may be in error: the DNA end matches TRBJ2-7 better. CDR1 is MNHNS, CDR2 SASEGT, per germline. The CDR3 is 17 amino acids. This CDR3 is CASSEKTGTGSTYEQYF. The CDR3, as DNA: TGTGCCAGCAGTGAAAAAACCGGGACAGGGTCAACCTACGAGCAGTACTTC.